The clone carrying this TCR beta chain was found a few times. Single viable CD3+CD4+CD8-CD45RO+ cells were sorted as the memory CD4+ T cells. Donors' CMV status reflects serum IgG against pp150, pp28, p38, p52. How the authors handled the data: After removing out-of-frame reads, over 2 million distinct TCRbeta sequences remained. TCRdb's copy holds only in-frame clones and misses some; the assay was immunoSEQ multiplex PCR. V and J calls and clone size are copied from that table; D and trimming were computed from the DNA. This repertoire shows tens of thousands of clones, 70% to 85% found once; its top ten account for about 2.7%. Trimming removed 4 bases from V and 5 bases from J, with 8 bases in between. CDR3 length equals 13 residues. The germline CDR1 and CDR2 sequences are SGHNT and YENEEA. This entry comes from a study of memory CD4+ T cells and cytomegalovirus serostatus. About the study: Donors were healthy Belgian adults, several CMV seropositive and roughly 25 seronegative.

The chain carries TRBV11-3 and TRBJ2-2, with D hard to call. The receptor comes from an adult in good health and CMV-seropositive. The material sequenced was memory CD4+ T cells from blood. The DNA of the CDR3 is TGTGCCAGCAGCTACACCCAAACCGGGGAGCTGTTTTTT. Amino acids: CASSYTQTGELFF.